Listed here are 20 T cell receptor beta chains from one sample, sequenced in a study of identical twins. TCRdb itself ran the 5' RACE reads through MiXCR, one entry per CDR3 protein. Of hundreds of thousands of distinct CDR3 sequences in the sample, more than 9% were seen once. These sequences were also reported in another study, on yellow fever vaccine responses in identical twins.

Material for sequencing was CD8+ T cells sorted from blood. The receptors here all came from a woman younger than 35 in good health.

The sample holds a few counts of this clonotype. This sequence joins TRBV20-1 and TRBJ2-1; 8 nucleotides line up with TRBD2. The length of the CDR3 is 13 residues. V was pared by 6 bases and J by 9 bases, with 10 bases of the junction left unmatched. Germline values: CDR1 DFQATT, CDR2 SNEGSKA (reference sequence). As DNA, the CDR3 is TGCAGTGCCCAAGCGGGAGTGCGTGTTGAGCAGTTCTTC. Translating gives CSAQAGVRVEQFF.

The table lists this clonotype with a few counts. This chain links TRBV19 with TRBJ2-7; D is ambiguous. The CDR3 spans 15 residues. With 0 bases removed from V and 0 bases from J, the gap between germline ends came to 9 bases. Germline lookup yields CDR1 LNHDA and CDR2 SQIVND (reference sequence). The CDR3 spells CASSIDGGSSYEQYF. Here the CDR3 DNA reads TGTGCCAGTAGTATAGACGGCGGAAGCTCCTACGAGCAGTACTTC.

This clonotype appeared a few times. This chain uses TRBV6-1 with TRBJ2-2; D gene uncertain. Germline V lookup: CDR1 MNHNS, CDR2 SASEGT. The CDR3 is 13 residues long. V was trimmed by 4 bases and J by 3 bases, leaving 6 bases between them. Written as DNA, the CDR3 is TGTGCCAGCAGTGTCCGGGACACCGGGGAGCTGTTTTTT. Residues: CASSVRDTGELFF.

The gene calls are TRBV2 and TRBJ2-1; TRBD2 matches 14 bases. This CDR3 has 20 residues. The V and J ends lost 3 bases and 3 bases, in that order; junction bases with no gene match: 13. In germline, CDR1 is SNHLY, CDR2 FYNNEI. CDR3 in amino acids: CASSDATGTSGRGGYNEQFF. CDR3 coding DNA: TGTGCCAGCAGTGACGCGACGGGGACTAGCGGGAGAGGGGGCTACAATGAGCAGTTCTTC.

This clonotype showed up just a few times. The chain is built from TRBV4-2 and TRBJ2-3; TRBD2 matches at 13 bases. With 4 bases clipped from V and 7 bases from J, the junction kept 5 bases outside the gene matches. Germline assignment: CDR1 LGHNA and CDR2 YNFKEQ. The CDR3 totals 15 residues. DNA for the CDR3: TGTGCCAGCAGCCGAGGACTAGCGGGAGTTAATACGCAGTATTTT. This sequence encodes CASSRGLAGVNTQYF.

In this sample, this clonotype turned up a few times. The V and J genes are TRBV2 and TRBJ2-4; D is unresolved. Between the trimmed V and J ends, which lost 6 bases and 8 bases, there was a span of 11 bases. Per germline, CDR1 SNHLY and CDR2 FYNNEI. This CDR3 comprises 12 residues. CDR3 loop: CASRGNWDIQYF. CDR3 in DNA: TGTGCCAGCAGGGGGAATTGGGACATTCAGTACTTC. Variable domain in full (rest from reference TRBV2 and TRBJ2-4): EPEVTQTPSHQVTQMGQEVILRCVPISNHLYFYWYRQILGQKVEFLVSFYNNEISEKSEIFDDQFSVERPDGSNFTLKIRSTKLEDSAMYFCASRGNWDIQYFGAGTRLSVL.

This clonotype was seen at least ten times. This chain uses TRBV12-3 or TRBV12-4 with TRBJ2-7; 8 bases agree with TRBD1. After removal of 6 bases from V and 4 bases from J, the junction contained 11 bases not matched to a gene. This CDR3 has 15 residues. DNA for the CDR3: TGTGCCAGCAGCCGGACAGGGTCAAGGGTATACGAGCAGTACTTC. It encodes CASSRTGSRVYEQYF.

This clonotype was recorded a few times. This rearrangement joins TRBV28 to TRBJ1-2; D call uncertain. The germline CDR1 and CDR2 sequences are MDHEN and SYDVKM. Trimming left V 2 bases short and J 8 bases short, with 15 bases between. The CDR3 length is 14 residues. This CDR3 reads CASSLSHDGKGYTF. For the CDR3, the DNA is TGTGCCAGCAGTTTAAGCCACGACGGAAAGGGCTACACCTTC.

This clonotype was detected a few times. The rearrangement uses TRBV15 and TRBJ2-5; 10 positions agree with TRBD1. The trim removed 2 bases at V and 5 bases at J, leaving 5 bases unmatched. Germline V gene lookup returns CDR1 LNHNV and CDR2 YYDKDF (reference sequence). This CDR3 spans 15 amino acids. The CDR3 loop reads CATSRLDRGGETQYF. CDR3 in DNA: TGTGCCACCAGCAGACTGGACAGGGGGGGGGAGACCCAGTACTTC. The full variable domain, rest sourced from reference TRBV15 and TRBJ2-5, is DAMVIQNPRYQVTQFGKPVTLSCSQTLNHNVMYWYQQKSSQAPKLLFHYYDKDFNNEADTPDNFQSRRPNTSFCFLDIRSPGLGDTAMYLCATSRLDRGGETQYFGPGTRLLVL.

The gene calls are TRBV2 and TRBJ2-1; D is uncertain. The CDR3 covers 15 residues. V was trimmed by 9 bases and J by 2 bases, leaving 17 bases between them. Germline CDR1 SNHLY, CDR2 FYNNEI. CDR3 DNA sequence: TGTGCCAGGGGCCTGTTAGTTATCCCCTACAATGAGCAGTTCTTC. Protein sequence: CARGLLVIPYNEQFF.

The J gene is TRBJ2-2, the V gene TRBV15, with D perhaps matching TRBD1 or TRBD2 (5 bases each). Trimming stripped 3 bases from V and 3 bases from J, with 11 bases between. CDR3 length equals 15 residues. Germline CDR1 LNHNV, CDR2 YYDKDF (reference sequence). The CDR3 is CATSSQGTHTGELFF. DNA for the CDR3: TGTGCCACCAGCAGCCAAGGGACCCACACCGGGGAGCTGTTTTTT.

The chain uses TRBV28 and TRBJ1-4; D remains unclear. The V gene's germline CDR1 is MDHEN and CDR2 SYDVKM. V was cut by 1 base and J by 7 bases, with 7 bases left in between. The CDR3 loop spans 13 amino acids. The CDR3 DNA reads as TGTGCCAGCAGTTTATTTCTGGGTGAAAAACTGTTTTTT. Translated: CASSLFLGEKLFF.

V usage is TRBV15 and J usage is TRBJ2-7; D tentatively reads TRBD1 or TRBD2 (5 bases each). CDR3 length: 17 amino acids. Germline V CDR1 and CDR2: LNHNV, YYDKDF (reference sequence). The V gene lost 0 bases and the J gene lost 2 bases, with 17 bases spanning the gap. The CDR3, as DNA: TGTGCCACCAGCAGAGAGGAGGACATATCACGTCCCTACGAGCAGTACGTC. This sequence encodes CATSREEDISRPYEQYV.

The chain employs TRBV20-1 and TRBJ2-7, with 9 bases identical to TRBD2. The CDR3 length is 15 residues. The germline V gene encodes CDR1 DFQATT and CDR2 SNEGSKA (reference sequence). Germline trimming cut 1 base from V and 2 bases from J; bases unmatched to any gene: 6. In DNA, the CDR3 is TGCAGTGCTAGAGGATATAGCGGGGGACCCTACGAGCAGTACGTC. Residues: CSARGYSGGPYEQYV.

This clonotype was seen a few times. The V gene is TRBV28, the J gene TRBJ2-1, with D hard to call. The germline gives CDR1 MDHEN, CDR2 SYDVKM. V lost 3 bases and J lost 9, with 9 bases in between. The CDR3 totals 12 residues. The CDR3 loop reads CASSFRGFEQFF. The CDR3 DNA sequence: TGTGCCAGCAGTTTTCGCGGTTTTGAGCAGTTCTTC.

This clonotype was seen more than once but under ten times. Here the CDR3 DNA reads TGCAGTGCTAATCTTGGTGCAGGACCCTACGAGCAGTACTTC. Its protein is CSANLGAGPYEQYF. This chain links TRBV20-1 with TRBJ2-7, with D hard to call. The V end was cut by 4 bases, the J end by 2 bases, with 15 bases between. Germline values: CDR1 DFQATT, CDR2 SNEGSKA (reference sequence). CDR3 size: 14 residues.

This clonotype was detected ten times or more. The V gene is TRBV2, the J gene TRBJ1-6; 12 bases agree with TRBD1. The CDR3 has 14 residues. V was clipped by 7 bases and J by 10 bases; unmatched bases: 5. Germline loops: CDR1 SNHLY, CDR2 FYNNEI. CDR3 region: CASTGTGGRSPLHF. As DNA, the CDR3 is TGTGCCAGCACCGGGACAGGGGGCCGATCACCCCTCCACTTT.

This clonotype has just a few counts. CDR3 sequence reads: CSVEEVAGGADEQFF. The CDR3, as DNA: TGCAGCGTTGAAGAGGTCGCAGGGGGCGCGGATGAGCAGTTCTTC. The chain employs TRBV29-1 and TRBJ2-1; 8 positions match TRBD1. Trimming removed 0 bases from V and 8 bases from J; junction bases left unmatched: 9. Germline loops: CDR1 SQVTM, CDR2 ANQGSEA. The CDR3 consists of 15 residues.

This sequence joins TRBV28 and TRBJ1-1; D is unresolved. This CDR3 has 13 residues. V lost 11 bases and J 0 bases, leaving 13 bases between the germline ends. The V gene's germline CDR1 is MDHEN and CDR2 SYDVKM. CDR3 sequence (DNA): TGTGCCGGAGGAGGACGATTGAACACTGAAGCTTTCTTT. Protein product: CAGGGRLNTEAFF.

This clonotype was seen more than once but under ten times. CDR3 bases: TGTGCCAGCAGCGTAAGCAGGGGCGTCTACGAGCAGTACTTC. It yields the protein CASSVSRGVYEQYF. J is TRBJ2-7 and V is TRBV9, with D possibly matching TRBD1 (6 bases). The germline gives CDR1 SGDLS, CDR2 YYNGEE. There are 14 residues in the CDR3. Trimming removed 1 base at V and 3 bases at J, with 11 bases between.